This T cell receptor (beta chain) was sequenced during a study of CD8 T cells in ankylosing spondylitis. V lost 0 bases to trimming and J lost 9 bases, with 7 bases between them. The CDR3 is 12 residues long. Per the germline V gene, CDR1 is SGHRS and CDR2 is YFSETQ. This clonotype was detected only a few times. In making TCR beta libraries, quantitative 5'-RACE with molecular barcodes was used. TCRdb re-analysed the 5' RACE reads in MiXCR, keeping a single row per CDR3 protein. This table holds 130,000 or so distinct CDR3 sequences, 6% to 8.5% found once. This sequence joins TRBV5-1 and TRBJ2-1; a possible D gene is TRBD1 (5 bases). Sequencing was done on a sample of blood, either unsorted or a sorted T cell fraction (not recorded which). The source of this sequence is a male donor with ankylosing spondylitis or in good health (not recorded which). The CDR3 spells CASSLDRFEQFF. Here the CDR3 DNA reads TGCGCCAGCAGCTTGGACAGGTTTGAGCAGTTCTTC.